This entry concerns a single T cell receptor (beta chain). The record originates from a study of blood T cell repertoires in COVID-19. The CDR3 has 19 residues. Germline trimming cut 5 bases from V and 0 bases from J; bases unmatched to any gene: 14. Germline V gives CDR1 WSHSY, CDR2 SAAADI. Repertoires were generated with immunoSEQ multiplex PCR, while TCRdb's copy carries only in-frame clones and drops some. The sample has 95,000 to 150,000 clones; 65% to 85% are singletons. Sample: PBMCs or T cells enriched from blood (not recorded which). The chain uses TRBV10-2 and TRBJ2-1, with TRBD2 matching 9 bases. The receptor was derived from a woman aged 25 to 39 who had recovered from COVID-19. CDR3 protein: CASSLSGTSRPSSYNEQFF. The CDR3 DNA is TGCGCCAGCAGTTTATCCGGGACTAGCAGACCGAGCTCCTACAATGAGCAGTTCTTC.